These 20 T cell receptor beta chains were sequenced from one sample in a study of cytomegalovirus exposure and HLA in healthy donors. 60 Vbeta and 13 Jbeta primers were used in PCR. The data were produced by immunoSEQ multiplex PCR, yet TCRdb's version contains in-frame clones alone and is incomplete. The table has about 120,000 clones, more than 60% seen once. The sample comprised PBMCs. The receptor set was obtained from a man aged 35-49 years in good health and CMV-seropositive.

Written as DNA, the CDR3 is TGCAGCGTTGAAATTGGGGCGTTCTACGAGCAGTACTTC. It codes for CSVEIGAFYEQYF. The gene calls are TRBV29-1 and TRBJ2-7; possibly TRBD1 for D (5 bases). Germline V lookup: CDR1 SQVTM, CDR2 ANQGSEA. The CDR3 runs to 13 residues. Trimming pared 2 bases from V and 3 bases from J, leaving 11 bases between.

The CDR3 DNA is TGTGCCAGCAGCCCACTGGGACAGCGCTCCTATAATTCACCCCTCCACTTT. Translated, it gives CASSPLGQRSYNSPLHF. This rearrangement joins TRBV7-9 to TRBJ1-6; the match to TRBD1 covers 7 bases. Germline trimming cut 5 bases from V and 0 bases from J; bases unmatched to any gene: 7. CDR3 length equals 17 residues. Germline assignment: CDR1 SEHNR and CDR2 FQNEAQ (reference sequence).

This clone was picked up a small number of times. The V call is TRBV7-9, the J call TRBJ2-1; 11 bases align to TRBD2. The CDR3 length is 17 residues. Per germline, CDR1 SEHNR and CDR2 FQNEAQ (reference sequence). Unmatched junction bases numbered 13, after V lost 5 bases and J lost 7 bases. The CDR3 loop reads CASSTIGASGRMNEQFF. In DNA form, the CDR3 reads TGTGCCAGCAGCACAATCGGGGCTAGCGGGAGGATGAATGAGCAGTTCTTC.

The rearrangement uses TRBV28 and TRBJ1-2, with 7 positions matching TRBD1. CDR3 length equals 14 residues. Germline assignment: CDR1 MDHEN and CDR2 SYDVKM. Unmatched junction bases numbered 5, after V lost 5 bases and J lost 2 bases. CDR3 sequence: CASSPGQRNYGYTF. The CDR3, as DNA: TGTGCCAGCAGTCCGGGACAGCGGAACTATGGCTACACCTTC.

This chain links TRBV4-1 with TRBJ2-1, with 7 nucleotides matching TRBD2. The V gene end was trimmed by 4 bases and the J gene end by 6 bases; junction bases not matched to a gene: 6. Looked up from germline, CDR1 is MGHRA and CDR2 is YSYEKL. The CDR3 consists of 14 residues. The CDR3 is CASSPGEGGNEQFF. The DNA of the CDR3 is TGCGCCAGCAGCCCTGGGGAGGGAGGCAATGAGCAGTTCTTC.

J is TRBJ1-2 and V is TRBV5-8, with D perhaps matching TRBD1 (5 bases). Germline V gene lookup returns CDR1 SGHTS and CDR2 YDEGEE. V was cut by 0 bases and J by 6 bases, with 15 bases left in between. This CDR3 spans 15 amino acids. The CDR3 coding sequence is TGTGCCAGCAGCTTGGCACGGGGGTATTATAATGGCTACACCTTC. Amino acids: CASSLARGYYNGYTF.

This rearrangement joins TRBV28 to TRBJ1-5, with 7 positions matching TRBD1. Trimming removed 10 bases from V and 4 bases from J; junction bases left unmatched: 10. CDR3 size: 14 residues. Germline V gene sequence: CDR1 MDHEN, CDR2 SYDVKM. The CDR3 sequence is CATGGRTLNQPQHF. In DNA form, the CDR3 reads TGTGCCACAGGGGGACGGACCTTAAATCAGCCCCAGCATTTT.

V usage is TRBV27 and J usage is TRBJ1-2; TRBD1 is a possible D gene (5 bases). V lost 2 bases and J 3 bases, leaving 13 bases between the germline ends. Germline V gene lookup returns CDR1 MNHEY and CDR2 SMNVEV (reference sequence). This CDR3 region has 15 residues. CDR3 nucleotides: TGTGCCAGCAGTTTAGAAGGCAGGGCCGACTATGGCTACACCTTC. Translated, it gives CASSLEGRADYGYTF.

The chain has TRBV27 and TRBJ2-3; 8 bases are a match to TRBD2. CDR1 is MNHEY and CDR2 is SMNVEV in the germline V gene (reference sequence). Trimming cost V 5 bases and J 1 base; bases outside gene matches: 8. The CDR3 is 16 amino acids. The CDR3 protein is CASSPTGGVGTDTQYF. In nucleotides, the CDR3 is TGTGCCAGCAGTCCCACGGGAGGGGTGGGCACAGATACGCAGTATTTT.

The J gene is TRBJ1-1, the V gene TRBV7-2, with unresolved D. CDR1 SGHTA and CDR2 FQGNSA come from the germline V gene. The CDR3 totals 12 residues. Trimming removed 5 bases from V and 1 base from J, with 5 bases in between. The CDR3 DNA follows: TGTGCCAGCAGCACAAAGAACACTGAAGCTTTCTTT. Amino acid sequence: CASSTKNTEAFF.

The chain uses TRBV7-2 and TRBJ1-5; the D gene is possibly TRBD1 (5 bases). This CDR3 comprises 13 residues. The V and J ends lost 5 bases and 5 bases respectively, with 10 bases between them. Looked up from germline, CDR1 is SGHTA and CDR2 is FQGNSA. DNA of the CDR3: TGTGCCAGCAGCCCCAGGGATTATCAGCCCCAGCATTTT. Its translation is CASSPRDYQPQHF.

This clone was observed a handful of times. The gene calls are TRBV9 and TRBJ2-7; D is uncertain. Trimming removed 0 bases at V and 3 bases at J, with 4 bases between. CDR1 SGDLS and CDR2 YYNGEE come from the germline V gene. CDR3 length: 12 amino acids. In nucleotides, the CDR3 is TGTGCCAGCAGCGTAGACAGCTACGAGCAGTACTTC. Amino acids: CASSVDSYEQYF.

This clone was seen only a few times. This chain joins TRBV2 and TRBJ1-2, with D possibly being TRBD1 (5 bases). Trimming shortened V by 6 bases and J by 5 bases, and 13 bases separated the two germline ends. CDR3 size: 13 residues. Germline-derived CDR1 and CDR2 are SNHLY and FYNNEI. CDR3 residues: CASRFREPYGYTF. The CDR3 coding sequence is TGTGCCAGCAGGTTCAGGGAACCTTATGGCTACACCTTC.

This clone was picked up one time. The J gene is TRBJ2-7, the V gene TRBV7-9; 10 nucleotides agree with TRBD1. This CDR3 has 15 residues. V lost 6 bases to trimming and J lost 0 bases; unmatched junction nucleotides: 5. Looked up from germline, CDR1 is SEHNR and CDR2 is FQNEAQ (reference sequence). Here the CDR3 DNA reads TGTGCCAGCAGGAAAGACAGGGGGCACTCCTACGAGCAGTACTTC. It encodes CASRKDRGHSYEQYF.

The chain employs TRBV6-5 and TRBJ2-7; 11 bases line up with TRBD1. Germline CDR1 and CDR2: MNHEY and SVGAGI. V lost 6 bases to trimming and J lost 3 bases; unmatched junction nucleotides: 7. The CDR3 contains 15 residues. CDR3 sequence (DNA): TGTGCCAGCAGCCCCCGGGGACAGGGGGACTACGAGCAGTACTTC. It specifies CASSPRGQGDYEQYF.

In nucleotides, the CDR3 is TGTGCCAGCTCACCACCTACAGGGACCCTTGCCTACGAGCAGTACTTC. Its translation is CASSPPTGTLAYEQYF. The chain is built from TRBV18 and TRBJ2-7; D may be TRBD1 (6 bases). Germline values: CDR1 KGHSH, CDR2 LQKENI. The CDR3 totals 16 residues. V was shortened by 0 bases and J by 2 bases, with 14 bases between the two germline ends.

This clone was seen more than once but under ten times. This chain connects TRBV19 to TRBJ2-3; 10 positions agree with TRBD2. CDR1 LNHDA and CDR2 SQIVND come from the germline V gene (reference sequence). This CDR3 comprises 15 residues. V lost 5 bases, J lost 5 bases, and 7 bases stayed unmatched. CDR3 residues: CASSVPSGGGDTQYF. For the CDR3, the DNA is TGTGCCAGTAGTGTCCCTAGCGGGGGTGGAGATACGCAGTATTTT.

The gene calls are TRBV7-3 and TRBJ2-5; D is perhaps TRBD2 (6 bases). Looked up from germline, CDR1 is SGHTA and CDR2 is FQGTGA. Trimming cost V 5 bases and J 6 bases, with 19 bases left between them. This CDR3 comprises 15 residues. The CDR3 sequence: CASSPQPGETKTQYF. The DNA for the CDR3 is TGTGCCAGCAGCCCCCAACCGGGAGAAACGAAGACCCAGTACTTC.

The rearrangement links TRBV27 to TRBJ2-1; 8 nucleotides agree with TRBD2. Germline values: CDR1 MNHEY, CDR2 SMNVEV (reference sequence). V dropped 2 bases and J dropped 6; count of bases not matched to a gene: 6. This CDR3 is 15 amino acids long. The DNA for the CDR3 is TGTGCCAGCAGTTTAGGTAGCGGGGAGACCAATGAGCAGTTCTTC. This encodes CASSLGSGETNEQFF.

The chain links TRBV4-3 to TRBJ1-2, with D possibly matching TRBD1 (5 bases). Trimming took off 1 base at V and 0 bases at J, with 12 bases between the two ends. CDR1 LGHNA and CDR2 YSLEER come from the germline V gene. The length of the CDR3 is 16 residues. The CDR3 DNA is TGCGCCAGCAGCCAAGTCTCGGCGACAGCTAACTATGGCTACACCTTC. It translates to CASSQVSATANYGYTF.